Listed below are T cell receptor beta chains from one sample, sequenced in a study of OX40 agonist ivuxolimab in advanced cancers. The assay was immunoSEQ multiplex PCR, and TCRdb's table has in-frame clones only and misses some. The sample holds tens of thousands of clones, 65% to 90% seen once. Sequenced material: CD4+ or CD8+ T cells sorted from blood, taken in a trial of the OX40 agonist ivuxolimab. The source of these receptors is an adult with an advanced solid tumor such as melanoma, head and neck, liver or kidney cancer. Each CDR3 is given with its conserved first and last residue. The D gene is left open where the match is weak. Size is omitted from some rows. Given values are once, few, many or a class for expanded clones.

TRBV27	-	-	TRBJ1-4	TGTGCCAGCAGTTTGGGGACCTGGGGGGAAAAACTGTTTTTT	CASSLGTWGEKLFF
TRBV7-9	-	-	TRBJ1-2	TGTGCCAGCAGCGCCCAGGGAAGCGATGGCTACACCTTC	CASSAQGSDGYTF
TRBV15	TRBD1	-	TRBJ1-5	TGTGCCACCAGCAGGGACAGGGGGTTGGGTCAGCCCCAGCATTTT	CATSRDRGLGQPQHF
TRBV5-8	-	-	TRBJ1-1	TGTGCCAGCAGTACCAATAACCTTTGGGGCGCTTTCTTT	CASSTNNLWGAFF
TRBV6-6	-	once	TRBJ1-2	TGTGCCAGCAGTATTAACAGCGTTTCCTATGGCTACACCTTC	CASSINSVSYGYTF
TRBV14	-	-	TRBJ1-3	TGTGCCAGCAGCCAGGACCGCCCGGGCACCATATATTTT	CASSQDRPGTIYF
TRBV7-9	-	-	TRBJ2-1	TGTGCCAGCAGCTTATTTCAGGATGAGCAGTTCTTC	CASSLFQDEQFF
TRBV9	-	-	TRBJ1-1	TGTGCCAGCAGCGATCAGGGGCTGAACACTGAAGCTTTCTTT	CASSDQGLNTEAFF
TRBV5-6	-	-	TRBJ2-2	TGTGCCAGCAGCTTGGCAGCGAACACCGGGGAGCTGTTTTTT	CASSLAANTGELFF
TRBV5-1	TRBD1	few	TRBJ1-2	TGCGCCAGCAGCGCGGACAGGGACCTCTATGGCTACACCTTC	CASSADRDLYGYTF
TRBV27	-	-	TRBJ2-5	TGTGCCAGCAGGGGTGGGACCGAGAAAGAGACCCAGTACTTC	CASRGGTEKETQYF
TRBV4-2	-	-	TRBJ2-1	TGTGCCAGCAGCCAAGCGGGTCTTGAGCAGTTCTTC	CASSQAGLEQFF
TRBV7-2	-	-	TRBJ1-1	TGTGCCAGCAGCTCCTCGAACACTGAAGCTTTCTTT	CASSSSNTEAFF
TRBV9	-	-	TRBJ2-3	TGTGCCAGCAGCGTAGCAGGAGGGAGGACAGATACGCAGTATTTT	CASSVAGGRTDTQYF
TRBV7-9	-	few	TRBJ1-1	TGTGCCAGCAGCTTAGGGCAAGAAGCTTTCTTT	CASSLGQEAFF
TRBV7-8	-	-	TRBJ1-5	TGTGCCAGCAGCTTCTCCTCTCGCGATAGCAATCAGCCCCAGCATTTT	CASSFSSRDSNQPQHF
TRBV19	TRBD1	-	TRBJ2-1	TGTGCCAGTATAAGGGGACAGGGGTACAATGAGCAGTTCTTC	CASIRGQGYNEQFF
TRBV28	-	-	TRBJ2-5	TGTGCCAGCAGTTTAGGCGTGTCCGCGGGACAGCTCTTCGTACAAGAGACCCAGTACTTC	CASSLGVSAGQLFVQETQYF
TRBV7-6	TRBD1	-	TRBJ1-1	TGTGCCAGCAGCCCCCGGGACAGGGAAGAAGCTTTCTTT	CASSPRDREEAFF
TRBV6-6	-	-	TRBJ1-2	TGTGCCAGCAGTTACGAGGCAGGGAGGGATGGCTACACCTTC	CASSYEAGRDGYTF
TRBV27	TRBD2	-	TRBJ2-1	TGTGCCAGCACAACCGGGACTAGCGGTTACAATGAGCAGTTCTTC	CASTTGTSGYNEQFF
TRBV4-1	-	-	TRBJ1-4	TGCGCCAGCAGCCAGACCCGGACCTCAACTAATGAAAAACTGTTTTTT	CASSQTRTSTNEKLFF
TRBV5-4	-	-	TRBJ2-2	TGTGCCAGCAGCTTGACGTTGACACCGCGGGCCGGGGAGCTGTTTTTT	CASSLTLTPRAGELFF
TRBV28	-	-	TRBJ1-2	TGTGCCAGCAGATTAGGACAGACTCGTGTGGGCTACACCTTC	CASRLGQTRVGYTF
TRBV19	-	-	TRBJ1-5	TGTGCCAGTAGTATAGACGACCTCTATGGGTACGACCGCAATCAGCCCCAGCATTTT	CASSIDDLYGYDRNQPQHF
TRBV27	-	-	TRBJ1-6	TGTGCCAGCAGTCGAGAGGGGGGGGCTGGTTCACCCCTCCACTTT	CASSREGGAGSPLHF
TRBV5-8	-	-	TRBJ1-5	TGTGCCAGCAGCTTTGTGGGGGCTCATCAGCCCCAGCATTTT	CASSFVGAHQPQHF
TRBV27	-	-	TRBJ1-3	TGTGCCAGCAGTAGTATGGGAGGGGCTGGAAACACCATATATTTT	CASSSMGGAGNTIYF
TRBV4-1	-	-	TRBJ2-2	TGCGCCAGCAGCTCCGGGACATTAGGGACCGGGGAGCTGTTTTTT	CASSSGTLGTGELFF
TRBV4-1	TRBD1	few	TRBJ1-1	TGCGCCAGCAGCCCGGGGACAGCGTACACTGAAGCTTTCTTT	CASSPGTAYTEAFF
TRBV6-5	TRBD2	-	TRBJ2-3	TGTGCCAGCAGTGCACTAGCGGGGGGGGATACGCAGTATTTT	CASSALAGGDTQYF
TRBV27	-	-	TRBJ1-1	TGTGCCAGCAGGACTGGGACTGTTTCTGAAGCTTTCTTT	CASRTGTVSEAFF